These 28 T cell receptor beta chains originate from one sample sequenced in a study of T cell clones after liver transplantation. Sequencing used immunoSEQ multiplex PCR; TCRdb keeps in-frame clones, though not all of them. The sample consists of around 21,000 clones, around 93% of them appearing once. Material: CD8+ T cells from blood, obtained 25 months after liver transplant. These receptor sequences come from a human patient who received a liver transplant. Some T cells may trace back to the graft donor.

The chain recombines TRBV19 with TRBJ1-1; TRBD1 might be the D (5 bases). V was cut by 2 bases and J by 5 bases, with 12 bases left in between. The CDR3 extends over 14 amino acids. Germline CDR1 is LNHDA and CDR2 is SQIVND (reference sequence). The CDR3, as DNA: TGTGCCAGTAGTATATTAGCAGGGAGTACTGAAGCTTTCTTT. This codes for CASSILAGSTEAFF.

The gene calls are TRBV4-3 and TRBJ2-1; D perhaps matches TRBD2 (6 bases). The CDR3 sequence is 15 residues long. V was clipped by 4 bases and J by 6 bases, with 16 bases between them. CDR1 is LGHNA, CDR2 YSLEER, per germline. The CDR3 nucleotides read TGCGCCAGCAGCCCCAGGGAGCATAGCGGCAATGAGCAGTTCTTC. It yields the protein CASSPREHSGNEQFF.

The rearrangement uses TRBV2 and TRBJ2-1; the match to TRBD2 covers 11 bases. V shed 8 bases, J shed 10 bases, and the junction held 7 bases outside the gene matches. The V gene's germline CDR1 is SNHLY and CDR2 FYNNEI. This CDR3 is built from 13 residues. The CDR3 bases are TGTGCCAGCCCACTAGCGGGAGCAGGCGAGCAGTTCTTC. This codes for CASPLAGAGEQFF.

This clone was seen a few times. Germline and junction disagree at one end, which may indicate a read error. The V call is TRBV15, the J call TRBJ2-4; no clear D. The germline V gene encodes CDR1 LNHNV and CDR2 YYDKDF (reference sequence). The CDR3 sequence is 12 residues long. The CDR3 region has the DNA TGTGCCACCAGCAGAGATCAAAGAGAAAGGAACTTC. Translating it yields CATSRDQRERNF.

The chain carries TRBV14 and TRBJ2-6; D not certain. The germline V gene has CDR1 SGHDN and CDR2 FVKESK. The CDR3 has 14 amino acids. Trimming took 2 bases from V and 2 from J, leaving 4 bases between them. The CDR3 DNA reads as TGTGCCAGCAGCCAATATACTGGGGCCAACGTCCTGACTTTC. It encodes CASSQYTGANVLTF.

This clone was counted once. The rearrangement joins TRBV30 to TRBJ1-4; D remains ambiguous. This CDR3 has 13 residues. V was pared by 0 bases and J by 2 bases, with 4 bases between. From germline, CDR1 is GTSNPN and CDR2 SVGIG (reference sequence). The CDR3 bases are TGTGCCTGGAGTGTGTCCACTAATGAAAAACTGTTTTTT. It yields the protein CAWSVSTNEKLFF.

This chain connects TRBV6-1 to TRBJ2-7, with D perhaps TRBD1 (5 bases). Germline values: CDR1 MNHNS, CDR2 SASEGT. The CDR3 is made up of 13 amino acids. Deletions cut 6 bases from V and 3 bases from J, with 12 bases between. This CDR3 is CASRDMSFYEQYF. The CDR3 DNA is TGTGCCAGCAGGGACATGAGTTTCTACGAGCAGTACTTC.

The chain recombines TRBV28 with TRBJ2-1, with D possibly being TRBD2 (6 bases). Deletions cut 1 base from V and 7 bases from J, with 8 bases between. Per the germline V gene, CDR1 is MDHEN and CDR2 is SYDVKM. This CDR3 is built from 13 residues. The CDR3, as DNA: TGTGCCAGCAGTTTATACCGGGGGAATGAGCAGTTCTTC. Translation: CASSLYRGNEQFF.

In DNA, the CDR3 is TGTGCCAGCAGGAAGCGGGAGGGGGCCTACAATGAGCAGTTCTTC. This sequence encodes CASRKREGAYNEQFF. The rearrangement links TRBV2 to TRBJ2-1; 10 positions agree with TRBD2. J was trimmed by 2 bases and V by 6 bases; bases with no gene match: 4. CDR1 and CDR2 (germline): SNHLY, FYNNEI. The CDR3 totals 15 residues.

This sequence joins TRBV5-1 and TRBJ2-7, with D possibly being TRBD1 (7 bases). The V gene's germline CDR1 is SGHRS and CDR2 YFSETQ. Trimming stripped 0 bases from V and 1 base from J, with 17 bases between. This CDR3 has 17 amino acids. Here the CDR3 reads CASSLVFGGGSSYEQYF. The CDR3, as DNA: TGCGCCAGCAGCTTGGTTTTTGGAGGGGGCTCTTCCTACGAGCAGTACTTC.

The gene calls are TRBV7-9 and TRBJ2-1; D not resolved. Germline V gives CDR1 SEHNR, CDR2 FQNEAQ (reference sequence). The germline V and J ends were trimmed by 1 base and 1 base, with 2 bases remaining between them. This CDR3 has 13 residues. This CDR3 reads CASSLESYNEQFF. DNA for the CDR3: TGTGCCAGCAGCTTAGAGTCCTACAATGAGCAGTTCTTC.

The rearrangement joins TRBV5-6 to TRBJ2-3, with TRBD1 matching over 7 bases. The CDR3 extends over 14 amino acids. Germline CDR1 reads SGHDT; CDR2 reads YYEEEE. Trimming at V came to 2 bases and at J to 6 bases, leaving 6 bases not matched to a gene. CDR3 loop: CASSFGTAPDTQYF. CDR3 nucleotides: TGTGCCAGCAGCTTTGGGACAGCCCCGGATACGCAGTATTTT.

This clone appeared once. This chain connects TRBV7-6 to TRBJ2-1, with D possibly matching TRBD2 (5 bases). The CDR3 is 14 residues long. V was cut by 0 bases and J by 8 bases, with 11 bases left in between. Germline CDR1 and CDR2: SGHVS and FNYEAQ. CDR3 coding DNA: TGTGCCAGCAGCTTAGCGGGAGTATTCTATGAGCAGTTCTTC. Its protein is CASSLAGVFYEQFF.

The chain uses TRBV7-9 and TRBJ2-1; D is unclear. This CDR3 contains 14 residues. Trimming removed 6 bases at V and 4 bases at J, with 13 bases between. CDR1 is SEHNR and CDR2 is FQNEAQ in the germline V gene (reference sequence). The CDR3 coding sequence is TGTGCCAGCAGTCCCGTCATGCCGTACAATGAGCAGTTCTTC. It translates to CASSPVMPYNEQFF.

The chain has TRBV27 and TRBJ2-1, with D maybe TRBD2 (5 bases). Germline V CDR1 and CDR2: MNHEY, SMNVEV (reference sequence). V was clipped by 6 bases and J by 9 bases, with 24 bases between them. The CDR3 runs to 16 residues. DNA for the CDR3: TGTGCCAGCAGGGGGATGCTCGGGGTAACACGAGGTGAGCAGTTCTTC. Amino acid sequence: CASRGMLGVTRGEQFF.

V is TRBV6-6 and J is TRBJ2-1; 13 positions match TRBD2. The CDR3 sequence is 15 residues long. Germline CDR1 is MNHNY and CDR2 is SVGAGI (reference sequence). The junction had 6 bases not matched to a gene; V was cut back by 5 bases and J by 8 bases. Written as DNA, the CDR3 is TGTGCCAGCAGTGTCGGGACTAGCGGGATATATGAGCAGTTCTTC. Translated, it gives CASSVGTSGIYEQFF.

The gene calls are TRBV9 and TRBJ2-7, with 9 bases lining up with TRBD2. CDR1 and CDR2 from the germline V gene are SGDLS and YYNGEE. This CDR3 has 20 amino acids. The J segment lost 3 bases and the V segment lost 4 bases, leaving 23 bases of the junction unmatched. CDR3 DNA sequence: TGTGCCAGCAGCTCCTCCGGGACCCCCTTCGGGAGCGGGAGGAACTACGAGCAGTACTTC. Its translation: CASSSSGTPFGSGRNYEQYF.

CDR3 DNA: TGTGCCAGCAGCTTAACCCCGGGCAGCAACACCGGGGAGCTGTTTTTT. The encoded protein is CASSLTPGSNTGELFF. The rearrangement uses TRBV11-2 and TRBJ2-2, with D uncertain. This CDR3 region has 16 residues. The germline V gene encodes CDR1 SGHAT and CDR2 FQNNGV. V was clipped by 2 bases and J by 2 bases, with 12 bases between them.

The V and J genes are TRBV29-1 and TRBJ2-3; unclear D gene. The germline V gene encodes CDR1 SQVTM and CDR2 ANQGSEA. The CDR3 loop spans 9 amino acids. The V end was cut by 4 bases, the J end by 6 bases, with 2 bases between. CDR3 nucleotides: TGCAGCGTTGCTGATACGCAGTATTTT. Translating it yields CSVADTQYF.

The chain uses TRBV5-1 and TRBJ2-1; TRBD2 aligns across 7 bases. V shed 6 bases, J shed 4 bases, and the junction held 13 bases outside the gene matches. CDR3 size: 16 residues. The germline gives CDR1 SGHRS, CDR2 YFSETQ. The CDR3 region has the DNA TGCGCCAGCACCCACCAGGCGGGAGTCGTTTACAATGAGCAGTTCTTC. Protein sequence: CASTHQAGVVYNEQFF.

The chain carries TRBV27 and TRBJ2-5; D is perhaps TRBD1 (6 bases). Germline CDR1 reads MNHEY; CDR2 reads SMNVEV (reference sequence). CDR3 length: 13 amino acids. V was clipped by 8 bases and J by 5 bases, with 15 bases between them. The CDR3 bases are TGTGCCAGCTCCGGACAGTTTCGGGAGACCCAGTACTTC. It translates to CASSGQFRETQYF.

The genes are TRBV6-5 and TRBJ1-2; possibly TRBD1 for D (5 bases). V gave up 2 bases and J gave up 1 base, with 11 bases separating them. Germline V gene lookup returns CDR1 MNHEY and CDR2 SVGAGI. This CDR3 region has 15 residues. The DNA of the CDR3 is TGTGCCAGCAGTTACGACGGGGGGGTTAACTATGGCTACACCTTC. This gives the protein CASSYDGGVNYGYTF.

The chain has TRBV27 and TRBJ2-1, with D uncertain. Looked up from germline, CDR1 is MNHEY and CDR2 is SMNVEV (reference sequence). There are 13 residues in the CDR3. Trimming took 3 bases from V and 4 from J, leaving 7 bases between them. The CDR3 nucleotides are TGTGCCAGCAGTTTGGTGCAGTACAATGAGCAGTTCTTC. This gives the protein CASSLVQYNEQFF.

The V and J genes are TRBV27 and TRBJ2-6; D not resolved. V dropped 1 base and J dropped 1 base, with 5 bases sitting between them. The germline V gene has CDR1 MNHEY and CDR2 SMNVEV (reference sequence). The CDR3 consists of 15 residues. The CDR3 region has the DNA TGTGCCAGCAGTTTATTGGGGTCTGGGGCCAACGTCCTGACTTTC. It yields the protein CASSLLGSGANVLTF.

Only one count was recorded for this clone. V usage is TRBV6-7 and J usage is TRBJ2-2; maybe TRBD1 (5 bases). TRBV6-7 is flagged as an ORF with uncertain function. The CDR3 contains 16 residues. Trimming took off 5 bases at V and 5 bases at J, with 18 bases between the two ends. CDR3 DNA sequence: TGTGCCAGCAGTAAAACAGGCCCCATGCGTACCGGGGAGCTGTTTTTT. This translates into CASSKTGPMRTGELFF.

J is TRBJ1-2 and V is TRBV5-8; the match to TRBD1 covers 7 bases. The trim removed 4 bases at V and 5 bases at J, leaving 8 bases unmatched. The length of the CDR3 is 14 residues. Germline assignment: CDR1 SGHTS and CDR2 YDEGEE. The CDR3 region has the DNA TGTGCCAGCAGCGCTGCAGGGGGTTGGTATGGCTACACCTTC. Its protein is CASSAAGGWYGYTF.

The genes are TRBV9 and TRBJ2-1; maybe TRBD2 (5 bases). Trimming took 4 bases from V and 1 from J, leaving 12 bases between them. The germline V gene encodes CDR1 SGDLS and CDR2 YYNGEE. The CDR3 covers 15 residues. CDR3 nucleotide sequence: TGTGCCAGCAGCCCCCCCCCGGGATCCTACAATGAGCAGTTCTTC. Translation: CASSPPPGSYNEQFF.

The chain recombines TRBV27 with TRBJ2-5; TRBD2 aligns across 9 bases. Germline assignment: CDR1 MNHEY and CDR2 SMNVEV (reference sequence). This CDR3 has 15 amino acids. V gave up 6 bases and J gave up 3 bases; unmatched junction bases: 8. CDR3 in amino acids: CASSLAGEDEETQYF. The CDR3, as DNA: TGTGCCAGCAGCTTAGCGGGAGAGGATGAAGAGACCCAGTACTTC.